This TCR beta chain was obtained from a study of cytomegalovirus exposure and HLA in healthy donors. On this clone: The antigen is unknown.

Germline CDR1 SEHNR, CDR2 FQNEAQ (reference sequence). There are 15 residues in the CDR3. Trimming at V came to 5 bases and at J to 6 bases, leaving 9 bases not matched to a gene. The PCR ran on 60 Vbeta and 13 Jbeta primers. This table comes from immunoSEQ multiplex PCR, and its TCRdb copy is limited to in-frame clones, with some not included. The sample yields some 180,000 clones, more than 65% seen once. The study, taken as a whole, reports: TRBV6-2, TRBV6-3 and some other V segments were excluded as indistinguishable.

The rearrangement uses TRBV7-9 and TRBJ1-2; 10 bases agree with TRBD1. This TCR derives from a man aged 35 to 55 in good health and CMV-seropositive. Sequenced: PBMCs. DNA for the CDR3: TGTGCCAGCAGCCCATGGGACAGGGGACCTCATGGCTACACCTTC. It yields the protein CASSPWDRGPHGYTF.